This T cell receptor (beta chain) was documented in a study of cytomegalovirus exposure and HLA in healthy donors. This PCR relied on a set of 60 Vbeta primers and 13 Jbeta primers. Methods used by the authors: A later analysis counted approximately 80 million unique TCR beta chains, some 12 million shared. Method: immunoSEQ multiplex PCR; TCRdb's copy keeps in-frame clones and lacks some. D and trimming were read from the DNA, whereas the V and J calls and clone size are those reported in that table. The top ten hold 6.5% of the sample, which has about 130,000 clones, approximately 79% seen once. Turning to this clone: Its antigen is as yet unknown.

Study outcomes and limitations: Previously analyzed data showed that most TCR beta V segments were productive at a frequency of about 90% or about 30%. Most TCR sequences showed up rarely, but some public TCRs showed up in many donors.

Nominally healthy donors were sampled, though unrecorded immune exposures were likely. The sample was PBMCs. This TCR was recovered from a man aged 40-49 years in good health and CMV-seropositive.

This CDR3 is CASSIDLRDVGGNSPLHF. The CDR3 region has the DNA TGTGCCAGTAGTATAGATCTCAGGGACGTCGGGGGGAATTCACCCCTCCACTTT. This chain connects TRBV19 to TRBJ1-6, with TRBD1 as a possible D gene (5 bases). V was pared by 0 bases and J by 7 bases, with 19 bases between. Germline-derived CDR1 and CDR2 are LNHDA and SQIVND (reference sequence). The CDR3 has 18 residues. Variable domain in full (rest from reference TRBV19 and TRBJ1-6): DGGITQSPKYLFRKEGQNVTLSCEQNLNHDAMYWYRQDPGQGLRLIYYSQIVNDFQKGDIAEGYSVSREKKESFPLTVTSAQKNPTAFYLCASSIDLRDVGGNSPLHFGNGTRLTVT.